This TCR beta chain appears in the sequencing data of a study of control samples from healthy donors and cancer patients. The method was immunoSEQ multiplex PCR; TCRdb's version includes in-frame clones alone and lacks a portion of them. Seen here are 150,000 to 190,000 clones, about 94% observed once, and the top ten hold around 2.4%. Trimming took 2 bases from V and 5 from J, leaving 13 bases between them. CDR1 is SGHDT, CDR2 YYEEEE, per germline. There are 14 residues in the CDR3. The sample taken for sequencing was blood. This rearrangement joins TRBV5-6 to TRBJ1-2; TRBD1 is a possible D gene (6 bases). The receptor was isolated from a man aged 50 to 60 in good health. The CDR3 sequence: CASSFQGSLYGYTF. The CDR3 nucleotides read TGTGCCAGCAGCTTCCAGGGGTCTCTATATGGCTACACCTTC.